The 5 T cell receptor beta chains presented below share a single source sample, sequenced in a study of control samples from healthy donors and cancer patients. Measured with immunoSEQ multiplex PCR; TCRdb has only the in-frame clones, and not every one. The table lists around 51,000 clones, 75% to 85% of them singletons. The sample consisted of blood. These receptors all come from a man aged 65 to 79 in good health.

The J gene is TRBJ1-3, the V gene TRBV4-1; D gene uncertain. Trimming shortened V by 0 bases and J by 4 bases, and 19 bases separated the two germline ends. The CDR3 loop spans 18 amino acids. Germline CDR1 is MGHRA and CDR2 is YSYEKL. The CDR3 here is CASSQDSPDRIRGNTIYF. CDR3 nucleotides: TGCGCCAGCAGCCAAGATTCTCCGGACCGGATAAGGGGAAACACCATATATTTT.

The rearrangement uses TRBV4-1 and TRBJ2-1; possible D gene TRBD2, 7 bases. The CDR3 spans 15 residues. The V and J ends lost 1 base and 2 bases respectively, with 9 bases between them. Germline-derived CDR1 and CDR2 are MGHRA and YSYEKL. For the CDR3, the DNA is TGCGCCAGCAGCCAAGGGGGGGGCACCTACAATGAGCAGTTCTTC. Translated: CASSQGGGTYNEQFF.

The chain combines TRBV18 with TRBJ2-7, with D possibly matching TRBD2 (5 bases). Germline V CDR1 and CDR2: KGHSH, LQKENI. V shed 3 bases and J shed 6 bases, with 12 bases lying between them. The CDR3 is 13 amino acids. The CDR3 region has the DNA TGTGCCAGCTCACCGTTTCCCGAGGGCGAGCAGTACTTC. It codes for CASSPFPEGEQYF.

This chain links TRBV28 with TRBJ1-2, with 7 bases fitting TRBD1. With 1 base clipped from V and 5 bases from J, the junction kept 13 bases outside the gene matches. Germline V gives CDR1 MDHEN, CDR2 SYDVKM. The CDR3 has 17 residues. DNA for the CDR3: TGTGCCAGCAGTTTATTGGGGGCAGGGGGGACGGATTATGGCTACACCTTC. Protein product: CASSLLGAGGTDYGYTF.

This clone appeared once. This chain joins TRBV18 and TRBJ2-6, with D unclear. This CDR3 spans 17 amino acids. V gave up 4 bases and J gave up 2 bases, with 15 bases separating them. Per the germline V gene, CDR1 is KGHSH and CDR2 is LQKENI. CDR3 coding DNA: TGTGCCAGCTCACTTAATGCCGTGGGTGCTGGGGCCAACGTCCTGACTTTC. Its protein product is CASSLNAVGAGANVLTF. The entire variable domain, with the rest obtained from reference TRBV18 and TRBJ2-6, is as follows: NAGVMQNPRHLVRRRGQEARLRCSPMKGHSHVYWYRQLPEEGLKFMVYLQKENIIDESGMPKERFSAEFPKEGPSILRIQQVVRGDSAAYFCASSLNAVGAGANVLTFGAGSRLTVL.